Listed here are 26 T cell receptor beta chains from one sample, sequenced in a study of T-cell reconstitution after alpha-beta-depleted transplantation in children. The TCRbeta library was prepared with unique molecular identifiers. One entry per CDR3 protein results from TCRdb running MiXCR on the PCR reads. Of about 600,000 distinct CDR3 sequences in the sample, roughly 23% are singletons; the top ten hold 14%. Sequenced here: PBMCs, mostly from graft donor cells, sampled 360 days after TCRalphabeta/CD19-depleted stem cell transplant. The origin of the receptors is a boy less than two years old who had a stem cell transplant for acute myeloid leukemia, so the T cells may come from the graft donor.

This clonotype was found many times. The J gene is TRBJ2-1, the V gene TRBV20-1; 8 bases are shared with TRBD1. CDR1 DFQATT and CDR2 SNEGSKA come from the germline V gene (reference sequence). The junction had 11 bases not matched to a gene; V was cut back by 5 bases and J by 5 bases. The CDR3 has 15 amino acids. The DNA of the CDR3 is TGCAGTGCTGCCCCTCCAGGGGGCCTTAACAATGAGCAGTTCTTC. This sequence encodes CSAAPPGGLNNEQFF.

This clonotype was observed many times. The chain carries TRBV12-3 or TRBV12-4 and TRBJ1-6; no reliable D call. This CDR3 contains 13 residues. The germline V and J ends were trimmed by 6 bases and 6 bases, with 9 bases remaining between them. CDR3 nucleotides: TGTGCCAGCAGCCTACCTGGTAATTCACCCCTCCACTTT. It specifies CASSLPGNSPLHF.

This clonotype was recorded many times. The chain recombines TRBV6-1 with TRBJ2-6; D uncertain. The CDR3 extends over 14 amino acids. CDR1 is MNHNS, CDR2 SASEGT, per germline. V was cut by 6 bases and J by 0 bases, with 6 bases left in between. As DNA, the CDR3 is TGTGCCAGCAGGGTTATCTCTGGGGCCAACGTCCTGACTTTC. Translated, it gives CASRVISGANVLTF.

V is TRBV28 and J is TRBJ2-2; D gene unclear. Trimming pared 10 bases from V and 4 bases from J, leaving 10 bases between. Germline V CDR1 and CDR2: MDHEN, SYDVKM. This CDR3 contains 12 residues. The chain's CDR3 is CATLRRTGELFF. The CDR3 DNA is TGTGCCACCCTGAGACGCACCGGGGAGCTGTTTTTT.

The chain links TRBV12-3 or TRBV12-4 to TRBJ1-2, with D perhaps TRBD1 (6 bases). The CDR3 loop spans 15 amino acids. V lost 5 bases and J 4 bases, leaving 17 bases between the germline ends. CDR3 in amino acids: CASSPMAGATYGYTF. DNA for the CDR3: TGTGCCAGCAGTCCCATGGCAGGGGCCACCTATGGCTACACCTTC.

This clonotype was recorded a few times. The J gene is TRBJ1-2, the V gene TRBV7-9; tentative D call: TRBD1 (6 bases). The CDR3 spans 15 residues. CDR1 SEHNR and CDR2 FQNEAQ come from the germline V gene (reference sequence). V lost 5 bases and J 0 bases, leaving 13 bases between the germline ends. This CDR3 is CASSDGGPSNYGYTF. The CDR3 nucleotides are TGTGCCAGCAGCGACGGGGGGCCGTCTAACTATGGCTACACCTTC.

The chain uses TRBV7-9 and TRBJ2-1; 9 bases align to TRBD1. V dropped 4 bases and J dropped 2; count of bases not matched to a gene: 6. This CDR3 comprises 16 residues. CDR1 and CDR2 from the germline V gene are SEHNR and FQNEAQ (reference sequence). This CDR3 reads CASSSMDRGPYNEQFF. The CDR3 DNA follows: TGTGCCAGCAGCTCGATGGACAGGGGCCCCTACAATGAGCAGTTCTTC. The full variable domain, completed using reference TRBV7-9 and TRBJ2-1, is DTGVSQNPRHKITKRGQNVTFRCDPISEHNRLYWYRQTLGQGPEFLTYFQNEAQLEKSRLLSDRFSAERPKGSFSTLEIQRTEQGDSAMYLCASSSMDRGPYNEQFFGPGTRLTVL.

This clonotype was counted once. The chain couples TRBV5-1 to TRBJ1-3, with unresolved D. The CDR3 has 13 residues. From germline, CDR1 is SGHRS and CDR2 YFSETQ. Trimming shortened V by 0 bases and J by 8 bases, and 9 bases separated the two germline ends. CDR3 in DNA: TGCGCCAGCAGCTTGGAGCTTGGCGACACCATATATTTT. Protein product: CASSLELGDTIYF.

This clonotype was detected many times. V is TRBV5-1 and J is TRBJ2-2; D might be TRBD1 (5 bases). This CDR3 region has 16 residues. Per germline, CDR1 SGHRS and CDR2 YFSETQ. Trimming removed 1 base at V and 1 base at J, with 11 bases between. CDR3 nucleotides: TGCGCCAGCAGCTTGAAAGGGGTCTTGAACACCGGGGAGCTGTTTTTT. It specifies CASSLKGVLNTGELFF.

This chain links TRBV20-1 with TRBJ2-7; D possibly corresponds to TRBD2 (6 bases). The CDR3 has 15 residues. V was trimmed by 0 bases and J by 0 bases, leaving 12 bases between them. Per the germline V gene, CDR1 is DFQATT and CDR2 is SNEGSKA (reference sequence). CDR3 sequence (DNA): TGCAGTGCTAGAGATTTCGCGGGGAGCTCCTACGAGCAGTACTTC. Its translation is CSARDFAGSSYEQYF.

This chain links TRBV6-5 with TRBJ2-7; D is unresolved. Trimming took off 0 bases at V and 3 bases at J, with 21 bases between the two ends. CDR3 size: 18 residues. Germline V lookup: CDR1 MNHEY, CDR2 SVGAGI. The CDR3, as DNA: TGTGCCAGCAGTTACTCGGGTACCCCGGCAGATACGCGCTACGAGCAGTACGTC. It yields the protein CASSYSGTPADTRYEQYV.

This clonotype was detected many times. This chain uses TRBV27 with TRBJ1-1; no firm D call. Germline loops: CDR1 MNHEY, CDR2 SMNVEV (reference sequence). V was shortened by 2 bases and J by 4 bases, with 8 bases between the two germline ends. The CDR3 is 13 amino acids. CDR3 sequence (DNA): TGTGCCAGCAGTTTAAGACCTACCACTGAAGCTTTCTTT. Residues: CASSLRPTTEAFF.

This clonotype was picked up a small number of times. The chain uses TRBV7-9 and TRBJ2-7, with D perhaps given as TRBD1 or TRBD2 (6 bases each). CDR3 length: 14 amino acids. V was trimmed by 1 base and J by 7 bases, leaving 14 bases between them. In germline, CDR1 is SEHNR, CDR2 FQNEAQ (reference sequence). The CDR3 nucleotides are TGTGCCAGCAGCTTAGACGGGGGCCCCCGTGAGCAGTACTTC. Encoded protein: CASSLDGGPREQYF.

The chain employs TRBV20-1 and TRBJ1-4; 9 positions match TRBD1. The V segment lost 0 bases and the J segment 8 bases; nucleotides outside the gene matches: 7. Germline V gene data show CDR1 as DFQATT and CDR2 as SNEGSKA (reference sequence). The length of the CDR3 is 15 residues. CDR3 region: CSARDQGQGGEKLFF. DNA for the CDR3: TGCAGTGCTAGAGATCAGGGACAGGGAGGAGAAAAACTGTTTTTT.

This clonotype was counted only a few times. The rearrangement joins TRBV7-3 to TRBJ2-7; TRBD1 matches at 9 bases. Germline lookup yields CDR1 SGHTA and CDR2 FQGTGA. The trim removed 5 bases at V and 2 bases at J, leaving 7 bases unmatched. The CDR3 sequence is 15 residues long. The CDR3 region is CASSPAHRGPYEQYF. CDR3 bases: TGTGCCAGCAGCCCTGCCCACAGGGGGCCCTACGAGCAGTACTTC.

This clonotype was counted only a few times. The chain carries TRBV12-3 or TRBV12-4 and TRBJ2-1, with 8 bases lining up with TRBD2. The V segment lost 5 bases and the J segment 9 bases; nucleotides outside the gene matches: 3. The CDR3 sequence is 12 residues long. For the CDR3, the DNA is TGTGCCAGCAGTAATCGGGGGGGTGAGCAGTTCTTC. Residues: CASSNRGGEQFF.

This chain joins TRBV5-1 and TRBJ2-3; maybe TRBD2 (6 bases). The V end lost 4 bases, the J end lost 1 base, and 22 bases lay between the germline ends. The CDR3 extends over 18 amino acids. Germline V gene lookup returns CDR1 SGHRS and CDR2 YFSETQ. The CDR3 DNA is TGCGCCAGCAGCCCGGAGGGTTTGGCCAACCACCGCACAGATACGCAGTATTTT. Translated, it gives CASSPEGLANHRTDTQYF.

The genes are TRBV7-3 and TRBJ2-2; D unclear. V was cut by 8 bases and J by 6 bases, with 19 bases left in between. The germline gives CDR1 SGHTA, CDR2 FQGTGA. CDR3 length: 15 amino acids. CDR3 residues: CASFLRQEGPGELFF. Here the CDR3 DNA reads TGTGCCAGCTTTTTAAGGCAGGAAGGCCCCGGGGAGCTGTTTTTT. Combining the CDR3 with reference TRBV7-3 and TRBJ2-2 gives the whole variable domain GAGVSQTPSNKVTEKGKYVELRCDPISGHTALYWYRQSLGQGPEFLIYFQGTGAADDSGLPNDRFFAVRPEGSVSTLKIQRTERGDSAVYLCASFLRQEGPGELFFGEGSRLTVL.

This clonotype has at least ten counts. This chain joins TRBV6-5 and TRBJ2-7; D possibly matches TRBD1 or TRBD2 (6 bases each). Trimming cost V 2 bases and J 8 bases, with 22 bases left between them. Germline V lookup: CDR1 MNHEY, CDR2 SVGAGI. CDR3 length: 16 residues. The CDR3 loop reads CASSYTDPPGAHKQYF. The DNA of the CDR3 is TGTGCCAGCAGTTACACCGACCCCCCGGGGGCGCATAAGCAGTACTTC.

This clonotype was counted many times. The chain recombines TRBV20-1 with TRBJ1-1; D gene unclear. V was cut by 5 bases and J by 5 bases, with 9 bases left in between. Germline CDR1 and CDR2: DFQATT and SNEGSKA (reference sequence). The length of the CDR3 is 11 residues. The CDR3 spells CSALRRTEAFF. The CDR3 nucleotides read TGCAGTGCTCTTCGAAGGACTGAAGCTTTCTTT.

This clonotype has just a few counts. The chain's CDR3 is CASSIGPTPYEQYV. For the CDR3, the DNA is TGTGCCAGCAGCATCGGGCCAACCCCCTACGAGCAGTACGTC. This chain joins TRBV7-2 and TRBJ2-7; no reliable D call. Deletions cut 5 bases from V and 2 bases from J, with 13 bases between. The CDR3 runs to 14 residues. Germline values: CDR1 SGHTA, CDR2 FQGNSA.

This chain links TRBV7-6 with TRBJ2-5; 10 bases agree with TRBD2. This CDR3 region has 17 residues. The V gene's germline CDR1 is SGHVS and CDR2 FNYEAQ. Losses at the gene ends were 4 bases for V and 0 bases for J; bases not matched to a gene: 8. CDR3 DNA sequence: TGTGCCAGCAGCTCGTGGACTAGCGGAGAGTACCAAGAGACCCAGTACTTC. Protein sequence: CASSSWTSGEYQETQYF.

This clonotype was observed a few times. V and J are TRBV7-9 and TRBJ2-1; D might be TRBD2 (5 bases). Between the trimmed V and J ends, which lost 6 bases and 9 bases, there was a span of 12 bases. This CDR3 region has 12 residues. Germline-derived CDR1 and CDR2 are SEHNR and FQNEAQ (reference sequence). CDR3 sequence: CASREVGVEQFF. The CDR3 DNA reads as TGTGCCAGCAGGGAAGTCGGGGTTGAGCAGTTCTTC.

This clonotype was seen at least ten times. The chain joins TRBV27 to TRBJ1-2; D may be TRBD1 (6 bases). The ends were cut back, 3 bases at V and 2 bases at J, with 13 bases in the middle. This CDR3 contains 15 residues. Germline CDR1 reads MNHEY; CDR2 reads SMNVEV (reference sequence). CDR3 amino acids: CASSFDRSLNYGYTF. In DNA form, the CDR3 reads TGTGCCAGCAGTTTTGACAGGTCCTTAAACTATGGCTACACCTTC.

This clonotype was seen more than once but under ten times. CDR3 DNA: TGTGCCAGCAGCCCACAGTGGCCGGACACCGGGGAGCTGTTTTTT. Translated, it gives CASSPQWPDTGELFF. The rearrangement uses TRBV12-3 or TRBV12-4 and TRBJ2-2; D ambiguous. The CDR3 extends over 15 amino acids. Trimming left V 6 bases short and J 3 bases short, with 14 bases between.

The sample holds many counts of this clonotype. The chain links TRBV12-3 or TRBV12-4 to TRBJ2-2, with D possibly being TRBD1 (6 bases). This CDR3 contains 15 residues. With 1 base removed from V and 4 bases from J, the gap between germline ends came to 10 bases. In DNA form, the CDR3 reads TGTGCCAGCAGTTTAGTAGGCAGGGGCACCGGGGAGCTGTTTTTT. This gives the protein CASSLVGRGTGELFF.